These 8 T cell receptor beta chains were all obtained from the same sample, sequenced in a study of blood T cells in healthy people across ages (dated by TCRdb to 2015 to 2017). The method behind the library was 5' RACE. This sample was sequenced with an Illumina HiSeq 2500. A second PCR of roughly 7 to 12 cycles was run with a J-beta primer mix and a sample-barcoded 5' primer. TCRdb reprocessed the public reads (quality trimming at Q25 with fastp, clone calling with MiXCR) and kept in-frame beta chains. Rows are combined by CDR3 protein, so each entry shows the most common genes and DNA. Counted in this sample were hundreds of thousands of distinct CDR3 sequences; approximately 59% of them appeared once. Together, the top ten hold 30% to 40% of the sample. Sequenced sample: blood. All receptors derive from a man aged 55 to 70 in good health.

This clonotype was picked up a small number of times. The rearrangement joins TRBV9 to TRBJ2-7; the match to TRBD1 covers 9 bases. Losses at the gene ends were 3 bases for V and 7 bases for J; bases not matched to a gene: 11. This CDR3 comprises 15 residues. Germline CDR1 SGDLS, CDR2 YYNGEE. The CDR3 DNA follows: TGTGCCAGCAGCGGCCCACGGGACAGGGCTTGGGAGCAGTACTTC. Translated: CASSGPRDRAWEQYF.

Turning to this clonotype: A single base separates this from a much larger clone, so it may be a read error. The chain couples TRBV14 to TRBJ2-7; TRBD2 agrees at 9 bases. Germline CDR1 reads SGHDN; CDR2 reads FVKESK. V lost 2 bases to trimming and J lost 7 bases; unmatched junction nucleotides: 12. This CDR3 comprises 16 residues. The CDR3 is CASSQTRLAAYNEQYF. Here the CDR3 DNA reads TGTGCCAGCAGCCAAACAAGACTAGCGGCCTACAATGAGCAGTACTTC.

V gene TRBV12-3 or TRBV12-4 combines with J gene TRBJ2-5; no clear D gene. The V and J ends lost 4 bases and 0 bases respectively, with 12 bases between them. This CDR3 has 15 residues. CDR3 in DNA: TGTGCCAGCAGTTCCCCCCCGGCCTACCAAGAGACCCAGTACTTC. It yields the protein CASSSPPAYQETQYF.

The V gene is TRBV7-8, the J gene TRBJ1-4; TRBD1 matches at 7 bases. Germline trimming cut 0 bases from V and 10 bases from J; bases unmatched to any gene: 8. The CDR3 loop spans 15 amino acids. Germline V gives CDR1 SGHVS, CDR2 FQNEAQ. In nucleotides, the CDR3 is TGTGCCAGCAGCTTAGCTGGGACAGCCGATGGAAAACTGTTTTTT. Translated: CASSLAGTADGKLFF.

The sample holds a few counts of this clonotype. The rearrangement joins TRBV20-1 to TRBJ2-7; 10 bases fit TRBD2. The CDR3 has 15 residues. Germline CDR1 reads DFQATT; CDR2 reads SNEGSKA (reference sequence). V trimming: 6 bases; J trimming: 0 bases; junction bases outside the gene matches: 8. In nucleotides, the CDR3 is TGCAGTGCCCAACGGACTAGCGGAAGCTCCTACGAGCAGTACTTC. Translated: CSAQRTSGSSYEQYF.

The count of this clonotype is one. The chain uses TRBV19 and TRBJ1-2; D ambiguous. The CDR3 sequence is 14 residues long. The germline V gene has CDR1 LNHDA and CDR2 SQIVND (reference sequence). Deletions cut 5 bases from V and 4 bases from J, with 14 bases between. The DNA of the CDR3 is TGTGCCAGTAGTGGGCAGGCGATAGGCTATGGCTACACCTTC. This sequence encodes CASSGQAIGYGYTF. The full variable domain, with the rest looked up from reference TRBV19 and TRBJ1-2, is DGGITQSPKYLFRKEGQNVTLSCEQNLNHDAMYWYRQDPGQGLRLIYYSQIVNDFQKGDIAEGYSVSREKKESFPLTVTSAQKNPTAFYLCASSGQAIGYGYTFGSGTRLTVV.

The chain uses TRBV6-1 and TRBJ2-6; D is ambiguous. The CDR3 runs to 15 residues. Trimming removed 6 bases at V and 0 bases at J, with 9 bases between. The germline V gene has CDR1 MNHNS and CDR2 SASEGT. The CDR3 DNA follows: TGTGCCAGCAGCCTAAAAGGCTCTGGGGCCAACGTCCTGACTTTC. Its translation is CASSLKGSGANVLTF.

The V gene is TRBV19, the J gene TRBJ1-2, with TRBD1 matching over 8 bases. The ends lost 5 bases at V and 7 bases at J; junction bases unmatched: 9. CDR3 size: 14 residues. CDR1 and CDR2 (germline): LNHDA, SQIVND (reference sequence). CDR3 nucleotide sequence: TGTGCCAGTAGTTTGCCGGACAGGGCCAGTGGCTACACCTTC. It codes for CASSLPDRASGYTF.